This T cell receptor (beta chain) was captured in a study of early T cells in non-severe SARS-CoV-2 infection (dated by TCRdb to the early 2020s). Concerning the study at large: TCR sequencing used bulk RNA from unsorted whole blood, so alpha and beta chains could not be paired. Results the study describes overall, beyond this receptor: Matching against VDJdb was skewed toward anti-spike CD8 responses, likely underestimated virus-specific expansions, and missed private and CD4 specificities.

This clonotype was detected many times. Its cognate antigen has yet to be identified. The record has no base qualities; no much larger clone is one base away. Receptors were amplified or captured by 5' RACE. Data came from a NextSeq 500. In the TCR library protocol, unique molecular identifiers were attached to individual cDNA molecules to correct for PCR bias and sequencing error. Both TCR alpha and beta chains were sequenced, and tight co-correlation was observed between alpha and beta sequence abundances in each sample. The study's own analysis went as follows. Decombinator V4 was used to perform V gene, J gene and CDR3 annotation of TCR sequences. Expanded TCRs were defined as changing significantly between any two time points under a Poisson model with p below 0.0001. TCR abundances were normalised to the total number of TCRs sequenced per sample and expressed as counts per million. MAIT TCRs were defined by TRAV1-2 paired with TRAJ12, TRAJ20 or TRAJ33, and iNKT TCRs by TRAV10 paired with TRAJ18. VDJdb, accessed 1 November 2021, was searched for CMV, EBV and SARS-CoV-2 annotated TCRs, with TCRs annotated for multiple antigens excluded. TCRdb reprocessed the public reads (quality trimming at Q25 with fastp, clone calling with MiXCR) and kept in-frame beta chains. Identical CDR3 proteins give one entry, which carries the most common genes and DNA. Here the V and J calls rest on TCRdb's processing, not on the authors' analysis. The sample table holds roughly 51,000 distinct CDR3 sequences, of which roughly 6.5% were seen once. Roughly 2.8% of the sample is held by the ten biggest clonotypes.

The study was a case-control design nested within a healthcare worker cohort in London, UK, with weekly nasopharyngeal swab PCR tests and blood sampling. Between 23 and 31 March 2020, the week of the UK lockdown, healthcare workers were enrolled and then followed up weekly for as long as 16 weeks. The CDR3 has 12 amino acids, counting the end cysteine and phenylalanine. Kept here is only the CDR3 DNA, which spans 36 bases and is read in frame from base 1. V and J lose 3 bases and 5 bases, and a span of 8 bases separates them. The CDR1 and CDR2 encoded by the germline V gene (reference sequence) are GTSNPN and SVGIG.

This receptor chain uses TRBV30 and TRBJ2-1; too little of a D gene remains to name it. The starting material was whole blood, obtained at baseline. The receptor comes from an adult who was a healthcare worker with PCR-confirmed SARS-CoV-2 infection or an uninfected control (not recorded which). The bases read TGTGCCTGGAGCCCAAATAACAATGAGCAGTTCTTC. Its protein product is CAWSPNNNEQFF.